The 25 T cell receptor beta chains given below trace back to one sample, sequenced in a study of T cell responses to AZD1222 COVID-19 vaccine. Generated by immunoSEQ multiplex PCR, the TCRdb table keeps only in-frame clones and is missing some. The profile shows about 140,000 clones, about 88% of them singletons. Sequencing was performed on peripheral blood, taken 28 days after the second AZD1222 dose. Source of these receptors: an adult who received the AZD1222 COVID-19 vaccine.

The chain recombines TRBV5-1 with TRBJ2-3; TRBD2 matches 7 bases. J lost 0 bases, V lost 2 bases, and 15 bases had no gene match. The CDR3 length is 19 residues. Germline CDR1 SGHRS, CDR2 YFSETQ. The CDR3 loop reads CASSFVRGERLFSTDTQYF. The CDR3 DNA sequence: TGCGCCAGCAGCTTCGTTCGGGGGGAGCGACTATTTAGCACAGATACGCAGTATTTT.

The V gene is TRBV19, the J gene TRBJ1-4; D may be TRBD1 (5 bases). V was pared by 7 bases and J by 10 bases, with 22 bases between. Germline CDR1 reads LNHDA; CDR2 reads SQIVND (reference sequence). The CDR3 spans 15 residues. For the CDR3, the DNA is TGTGCCAGTACTAGCCAGGGTGGTTCCTATGGAAAACTGTTTTTT. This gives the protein CASTSQGGSYGKLFF.

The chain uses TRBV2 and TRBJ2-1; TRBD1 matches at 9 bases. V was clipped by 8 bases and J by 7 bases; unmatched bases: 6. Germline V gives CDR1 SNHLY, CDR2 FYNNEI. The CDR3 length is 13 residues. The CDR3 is CASVRDRENEQFF. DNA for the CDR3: TGTGCCAGCGTCCGGGACAGGGAGAATGAGCAGTTCTTC.

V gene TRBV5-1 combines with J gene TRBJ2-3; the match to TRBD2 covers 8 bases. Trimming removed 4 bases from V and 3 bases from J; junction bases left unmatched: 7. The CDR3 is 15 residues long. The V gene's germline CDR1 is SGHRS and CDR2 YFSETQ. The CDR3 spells CASSRSGDTTDTQYF. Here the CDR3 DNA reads TGCGCCAGCAGCCGTAGCGGGGACACAACAGATACGCAGTATTTT.

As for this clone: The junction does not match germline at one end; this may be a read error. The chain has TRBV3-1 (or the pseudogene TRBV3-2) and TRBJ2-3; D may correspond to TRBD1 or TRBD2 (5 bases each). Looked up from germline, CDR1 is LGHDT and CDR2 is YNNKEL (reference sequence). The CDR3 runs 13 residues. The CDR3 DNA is TGTGCCAGCAGCCCACAACCTAGGGACCCACCCCTCTTT. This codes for CASSPQPRDPPLF.

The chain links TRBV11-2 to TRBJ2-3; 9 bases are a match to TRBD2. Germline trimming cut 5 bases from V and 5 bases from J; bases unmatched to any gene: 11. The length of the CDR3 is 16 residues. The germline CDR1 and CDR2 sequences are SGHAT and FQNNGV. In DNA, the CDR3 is TGTGCCAGCAGCCGCCTTAGCGGGAGTGAGGAAGATACGCAGTATTTT. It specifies CASSRLSGSEEDTQYF.

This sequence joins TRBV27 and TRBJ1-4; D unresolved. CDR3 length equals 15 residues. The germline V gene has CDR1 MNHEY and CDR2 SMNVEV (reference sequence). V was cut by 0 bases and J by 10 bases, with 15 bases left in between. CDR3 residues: CASSLSGSTNLKLFF. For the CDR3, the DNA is TGTGCCAGCAGTTTATCAGGAAGCACCAACTTAAAACTGTTTTTT. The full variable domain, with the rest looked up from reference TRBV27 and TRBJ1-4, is EAQVTQNPRYLITVTGKKLTVTCSQNMNHEYMSWYRQDPGLGLRQIYYSMNVEVTDKGDVPEGYKVSRKEKRNFPLILESPSPNQTSLYFCASSLSGSTNLKLFFGSGTQLSVL.

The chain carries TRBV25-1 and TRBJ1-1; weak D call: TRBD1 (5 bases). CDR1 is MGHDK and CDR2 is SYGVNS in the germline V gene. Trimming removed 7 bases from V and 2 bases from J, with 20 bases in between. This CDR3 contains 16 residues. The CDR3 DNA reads TGTGCCAGCATAAGGCGGGGCGAAACCGATAACACTGAAGCTTTCTTT. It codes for CASIRRGETDNTEAFF.

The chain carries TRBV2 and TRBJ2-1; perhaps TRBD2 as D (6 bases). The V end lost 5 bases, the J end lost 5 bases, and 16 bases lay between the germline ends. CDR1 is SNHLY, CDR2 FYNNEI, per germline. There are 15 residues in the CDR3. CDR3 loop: CASSKDYLGNNEQFF. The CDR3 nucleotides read TGTGCCAGCAGTAAGGACTACCTGGGTAACAATGAGCAGTTCTTC.

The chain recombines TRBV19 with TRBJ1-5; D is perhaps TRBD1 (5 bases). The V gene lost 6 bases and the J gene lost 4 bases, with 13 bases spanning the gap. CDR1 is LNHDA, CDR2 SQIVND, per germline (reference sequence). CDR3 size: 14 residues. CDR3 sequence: CASRTGPQNQPQHF. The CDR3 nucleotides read TGTGCCAGTAGAACGGGACCGCAAAATCAGCCCCAGCATTTT.

The CDR3 here is CASSFTPRDYEQYF. CDR3 in DNA: TGTGCCAGCAGCTTCACCCCCCGGGACTACGAGCAGTACTTC. This chain connects TRBV7-9 to TRBJ2-7; TRBD2 might be the D (5 bases). The V gene lost 3 bases and the J gene lost 3 bases, with 12 bases spanning the gap. Germline CDR1 SEHNR, CDR2 FQNEAQ (reference sequence). This CDR3 is 14 amino acids long.

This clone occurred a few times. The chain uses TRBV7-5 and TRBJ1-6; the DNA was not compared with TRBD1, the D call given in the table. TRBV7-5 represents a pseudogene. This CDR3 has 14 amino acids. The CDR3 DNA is TGTGCCAGAAGCTCCTCCAGGGCCCATTCACCCCTCCACTTT. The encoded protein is CARSSSRAHSPLHF.

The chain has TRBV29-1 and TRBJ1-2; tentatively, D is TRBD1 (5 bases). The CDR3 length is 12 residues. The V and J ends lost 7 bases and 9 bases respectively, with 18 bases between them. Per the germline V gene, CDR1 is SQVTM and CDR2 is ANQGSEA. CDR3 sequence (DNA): TGCAGCGCCCACCGGGCCGCGGGACGCTACACCTTC. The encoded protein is CSAHRAAGRYTF.

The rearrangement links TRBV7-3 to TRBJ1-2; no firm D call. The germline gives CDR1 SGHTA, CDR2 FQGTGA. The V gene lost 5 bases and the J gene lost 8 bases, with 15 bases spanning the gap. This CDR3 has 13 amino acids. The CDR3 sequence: CASSPRRSGGYTF. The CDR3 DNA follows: TGTGCCAGCAGCCCCCGCCGGTCGGGGGGCTACACCTTC. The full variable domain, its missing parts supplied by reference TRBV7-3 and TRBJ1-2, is GAGVSQTPSNKVTEKGKYVELRCDPISGHTALYWYRQSLGQGPEFLIYFQGTGAADDSGLPNDRFFAVRPEGSVSTLKIQRTERGDSAVYLCASSPRRSGGYTFGSGTRLTVV.

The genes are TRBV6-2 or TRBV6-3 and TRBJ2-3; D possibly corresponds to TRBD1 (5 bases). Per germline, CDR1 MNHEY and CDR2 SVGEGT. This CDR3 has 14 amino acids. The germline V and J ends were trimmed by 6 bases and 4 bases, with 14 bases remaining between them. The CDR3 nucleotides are TGTGCCAGCAGCCAGGGATTCCTTGCAGATACGCAGTATTTT. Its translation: CASSQGFLADTQYF.

The CDR3 region is CASSSGLLPWNEQFF. In DNA, the CDR3 is TGTGCCAGCAGTTCGGGACTCCTCCCGTGGAATGAGCAGTTCTTC. The V call is TRBV6-2 or TRBV6-3, the J call TRBJ2-1, with D possibly being TRBD2 (6 bases). The CDR3 consists of 15 residues. Per the germline V gene, CDR1 is MNHEY and CDR2 is SVGEGT. Trimming stripped 4 bases from V and 7 bases from J, with 17 bases between.

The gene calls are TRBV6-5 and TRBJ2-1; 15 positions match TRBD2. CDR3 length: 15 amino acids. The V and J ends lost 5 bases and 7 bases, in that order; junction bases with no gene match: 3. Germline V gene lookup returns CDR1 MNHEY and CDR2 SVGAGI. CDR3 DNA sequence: TGTGCCAGCAGTACAGGGACTAGCGGGGGGAATGAGCAGTTCTTC. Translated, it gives CASSTGTSGGNEQFF.

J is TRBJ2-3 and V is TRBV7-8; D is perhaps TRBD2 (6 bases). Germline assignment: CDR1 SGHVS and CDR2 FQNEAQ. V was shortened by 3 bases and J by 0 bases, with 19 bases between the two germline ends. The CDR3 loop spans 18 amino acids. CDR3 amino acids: CASSLSSWVGTSTDTQYF. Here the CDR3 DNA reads TGTGCCAGCAGCTTGAGCTCGTGGGTAGGGACTAGCACAGATACGCAGTATTTT.

The CDR3 sequence is CASSSGGAQYF. CDR3 nucleotide sequence: TGTGCCAGCAGCAGCGGTGGAGCGCAGTATTTT. The chain combines TRBV21-1 with TRBJ2-3; TRBD2, the D gene given by the table, was not confirmed from the DNA. TRBV21-1 is classified as a pseudogene. The CDR3 has 11 residues.

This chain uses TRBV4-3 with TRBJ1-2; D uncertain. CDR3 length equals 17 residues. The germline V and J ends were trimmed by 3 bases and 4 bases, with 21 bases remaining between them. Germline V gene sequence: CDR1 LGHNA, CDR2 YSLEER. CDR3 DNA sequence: TGCGCCAGCAGCCAGGAAGTCCCCGAACAGCCGACCTATGGCTACACCTTC. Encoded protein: CASSQEVPEQPTYGYTF.

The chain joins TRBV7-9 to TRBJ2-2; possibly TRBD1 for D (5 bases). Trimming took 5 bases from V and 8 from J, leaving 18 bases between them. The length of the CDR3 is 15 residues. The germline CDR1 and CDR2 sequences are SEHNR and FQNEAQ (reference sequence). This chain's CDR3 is CASSTQEQAWGELFF. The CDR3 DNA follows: TGTGCCAGCAGCACTCAGGAACAGGCCTGGGGGGAGCTGTTTTTT.

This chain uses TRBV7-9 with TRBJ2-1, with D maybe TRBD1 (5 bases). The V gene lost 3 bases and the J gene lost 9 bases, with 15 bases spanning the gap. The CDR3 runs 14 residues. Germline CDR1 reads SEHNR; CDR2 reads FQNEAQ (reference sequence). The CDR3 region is CASSLPGRETEQFF. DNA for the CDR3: TGTGCCAGCAGCTTGCCTGGCAGGGAAACTGAGCAGTTCTTC. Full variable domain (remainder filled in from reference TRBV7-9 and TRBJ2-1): DTGVSQNPRHKITKRGQNVTFRCDPISEHNRLYWYRQTLGQGPEFLTYFQNEAQLEKSRLLSDRFSAERPKGSFSTLEIQRTEQGDSAMYLCASSLPGRETEQFFGPGTRLTVL.

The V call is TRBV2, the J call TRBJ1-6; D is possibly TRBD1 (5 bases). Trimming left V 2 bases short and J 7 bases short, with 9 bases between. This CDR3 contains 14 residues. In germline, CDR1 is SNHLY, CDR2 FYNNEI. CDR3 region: CASSEIEGNSPLHF. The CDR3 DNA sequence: TGTGCCAGCAGTGAAATTGAGGGGAATTCACCCCTCCACTTT.

The CDR3 spells CASSIDRGTYNEQFF. CDR3 DNA: TGTGCCAGTAGTATCGACAGGGGGACCTACAATGAGCAGTTCTTC. The chain joins TRBV19 to TRBJ2-1, with 9 bases that match TRBD1. This CDR3 comprises 15 residues. The V segment lost 3 bases and the J segment 2 bases; nucleotides outside the gene matches: 2. Per germline, CDR1 LNHDA and CDR2 SQIVND (reference sequence).

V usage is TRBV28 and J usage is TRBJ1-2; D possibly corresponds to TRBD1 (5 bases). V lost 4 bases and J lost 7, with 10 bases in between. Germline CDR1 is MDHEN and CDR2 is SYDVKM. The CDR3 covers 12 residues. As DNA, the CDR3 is TGTGCCAGCAGTTCAGGGAATGGTGGCTACACCTTC. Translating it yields CASSSGNGGYTF.